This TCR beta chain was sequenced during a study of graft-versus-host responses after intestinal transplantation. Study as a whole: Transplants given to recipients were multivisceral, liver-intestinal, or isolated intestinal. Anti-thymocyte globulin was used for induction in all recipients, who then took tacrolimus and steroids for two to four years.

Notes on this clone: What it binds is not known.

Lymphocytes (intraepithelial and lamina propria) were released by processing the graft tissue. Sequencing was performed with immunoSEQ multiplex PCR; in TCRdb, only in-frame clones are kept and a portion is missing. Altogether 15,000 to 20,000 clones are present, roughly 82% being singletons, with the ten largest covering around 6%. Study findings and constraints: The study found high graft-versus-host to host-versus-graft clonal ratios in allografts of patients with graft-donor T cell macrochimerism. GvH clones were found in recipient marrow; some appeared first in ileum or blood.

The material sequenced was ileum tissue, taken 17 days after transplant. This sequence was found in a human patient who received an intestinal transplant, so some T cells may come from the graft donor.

The CDR3 is CASSPGRSSYEQYF. CDR3 nucleotide sequence: TGTGCCAGCAGCCCGGGACGGAGCTCCTACGAGCAGTACTTC. The V call is TRBV11-2, the J call TRBJ2-7; the D call may be TRBD1 or TRBD2 (5 bases each). The CDR3 length is 14 residues. Trimming pared 5 bases from V and 0 bases from J, leaving 11 bases between. Germline-derived CDR1 and CDR2 are SGHAT and FQNNGV.